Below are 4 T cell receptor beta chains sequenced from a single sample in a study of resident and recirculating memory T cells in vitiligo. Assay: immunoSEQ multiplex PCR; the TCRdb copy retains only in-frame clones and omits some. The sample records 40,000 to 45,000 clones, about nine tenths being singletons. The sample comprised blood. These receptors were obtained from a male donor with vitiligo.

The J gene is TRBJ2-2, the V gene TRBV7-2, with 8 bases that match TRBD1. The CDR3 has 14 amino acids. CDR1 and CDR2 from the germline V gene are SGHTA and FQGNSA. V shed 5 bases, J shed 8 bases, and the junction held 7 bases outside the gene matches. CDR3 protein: CASSPWDRRGELFF. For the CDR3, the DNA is TGTGCCAGCAGCCCGTGGGACAGGCGAGGGGAGCTGTTTTTT.

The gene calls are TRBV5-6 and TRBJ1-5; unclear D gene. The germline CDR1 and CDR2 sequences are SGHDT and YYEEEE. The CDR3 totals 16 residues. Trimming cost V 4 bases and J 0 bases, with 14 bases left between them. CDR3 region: CASSNGGLYSNQPQHF. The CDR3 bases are TGTGCCAGCAGCAATGGAGGACTTTATAGCAATCAGCCCCAGCATTTT.

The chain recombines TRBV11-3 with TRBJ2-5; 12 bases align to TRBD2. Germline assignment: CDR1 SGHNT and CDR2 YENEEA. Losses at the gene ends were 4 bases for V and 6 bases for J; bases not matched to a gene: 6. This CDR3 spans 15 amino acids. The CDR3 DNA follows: TGTGCCAGCAGCTCTAGCGGGGGGGCCCTGCAGACCCAGTACTTC. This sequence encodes CASSSSGGALQTQYF.

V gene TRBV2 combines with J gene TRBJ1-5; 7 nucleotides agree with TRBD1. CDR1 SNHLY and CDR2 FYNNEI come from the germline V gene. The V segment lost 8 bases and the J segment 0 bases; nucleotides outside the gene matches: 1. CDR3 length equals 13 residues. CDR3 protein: CASGDSSNQPQHF. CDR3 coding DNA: TGTGCCAGCGGGGACAGTAGCAATCAGCCCCAGCATTTT.